A single T cell receptor (beta chain) is shown here with its context. Its antigen is still unknown. The V gene's germline CDR1 is MNHNS and CDR2 SASEGT. Losses at the gene ends were 8 bases for V and 2 bases for J; bases not matched to a gene: 8. This CDR3 is 15 amino acids long. The sample originates from a study of T cells after yellow fever vaccination. Whole-study results and caveats: Contamination of FACS-sorted repertoires by abundant clonotypes from the bulk population could occur. The secondary response peaked faster, at day 5 versus 15, but was weaker. Post-booster samples contained most primary-vaccination clones (more than 95% CD4, around 89% CD8).

The study made its TCR cDNA through 5'RACE template switching. That step introduced a universal primer site along with UMIs. MiXCR, applied by TCRdb to the 5' RACE reads, yields one record per CDR3 protein. The table lists 250,000 to 400,000 distinct CDR3 sequences, over 3.5% of them singletons, with just under 20% in the top ten. The chain employs TRBV6-1 and TRBJ2-7, with TRBD1 matching 11 bases. The TCR was taken from a man between 18 and 35 years old who received the YFV17D yellow fever vaccine. Sequenced here: PBMCs, sampled 15 days after the yellow fever booster vaccination. The CDR3 region is CASGFRDRGAYEQYV. In DNA form, the CDR3 reads TGTGCCAGCGGATTCCGGGACAGGGGGGCCTACGAGCAGTACGTC.